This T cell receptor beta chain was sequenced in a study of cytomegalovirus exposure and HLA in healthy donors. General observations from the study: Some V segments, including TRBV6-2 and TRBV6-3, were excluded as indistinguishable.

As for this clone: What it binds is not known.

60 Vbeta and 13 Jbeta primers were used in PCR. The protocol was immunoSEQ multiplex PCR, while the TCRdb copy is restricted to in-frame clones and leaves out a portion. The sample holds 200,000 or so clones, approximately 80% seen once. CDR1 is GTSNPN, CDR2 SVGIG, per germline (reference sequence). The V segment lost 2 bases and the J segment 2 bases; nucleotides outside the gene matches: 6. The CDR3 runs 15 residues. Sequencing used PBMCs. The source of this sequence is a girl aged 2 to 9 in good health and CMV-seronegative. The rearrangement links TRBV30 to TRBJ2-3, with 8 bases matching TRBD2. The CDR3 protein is CAWSRTSRATDTQYF. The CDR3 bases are TGTGCCTGGAGTAGGACTAGCCGGGCCACAGATACGCAGTATTTT.